The clone carrying this T cell receptor (beta chain) was found a few times. The same CDR3 can be traced to other DNA sequences in this sample. Germline-derived CDR1 and CDR2 are KGHSH and LQKENI. With 1 base removed from V and 5 bases from J, the gap between germline ends came to 12 bases. The CDR3 runs to 15 residues. The study separated CD4+ cells into CD45RA+ naive and CD45RA-negative memory subsets. The sample belongs to a study of shared clonotypes between healthy human individuals. Clones were sequenced by immunoSEQ multiplex PCR, and TCRdb holds only the in-frame ones, with some missing. Here the sample spans 650,000 to 800,000 clones, roughly two thirds being singletons.

The TCR sequence derives from a woman between 25 and 40 years old in good health. Sample: memory CD4+ T cells sorted from blood. As for subset: CD45RA-negative fraction. The chain combines TRBV18 with TRBJ2-1; D is uncertain. CDR3 nucleotide sequence: TGTGCCAGCTCACCACGCCCTTCTCGGGACAATGAGCAGTTCTTC. Amino acids: CASSPRPSRDNEQFF.